The rows below give T cell receptor beta chains drawn from one sample of a study of blood T cell repertoires in COVID-19. Some clones are missing from TCRdb's copy, which holds only in-frame ones; the method was immunoSEQ multiplex PCR. The table includes approximately 63,000 clones, 80% to 90% detected once. The source material was peripheral blood. These receptors were obtained from a woman aged 55 to 70 with COVID-19, enrolled during active disease. Both conserved end residues are part of each CDR3. The D gene is left open where the match is weak. Clone sizes are given selectively: once, few, many, or a class where the clone is expanded.

TRBJ2-1,TRBV6-2/TRBV6-3,TRBD2,NA,19,TGTGCCAGCAGTTACTCGATAGCGGGAGGCTTCGGCAACTACAATGAGCAGTTCTTC,CASSYSIAGGFGNYNEQFF
TRBJ2-5,TRBV11-3,TRBD2,NA,18,TGTGCCAGCAGCCCACGAACGATAGGGCTAGCGGATCAAGAGACCCAGTACTTC,CASSPRTIGLADQETQYF
TRBJ2-4,TRBV12-3/TRBV12-4,TRBD1,NA,13,TGTGCCAGTACCATCGGACAGGCTAGCATTCAGTACTTC,CASTIGQASIQYF
TRBJ1-1,TRBV30,NA,NA,11,TGTGCCTGGGGGCGGAACACTGAAGCTTTCTTT,CAWGRNTEAFF
TRBJ2-3,TRBV7-2,NA,NA,15,TGTGCCAGCAGCTCGGCCCCGACAGGCACAGATACGCAGTATTTT,CASSSAPTGTDTQYF
TRBJ2-1,TRBV7-2,TRBD2,NA,13,TGTGCCAGCAGCTTAGGACTAGCGGGTGAGCAGTTCTTC,CASSLGLAGEQFF
TRBJ2-5,TRBV10-1,NA,NA,14,TGCGCCAGCAGTGACGGAGGGATCCAAGAGACCCAGTACTTC,CASSDGGIQETQYF
TRBJ1-6,TRBV4-3,NA,NA,15,TGCGCCAGCAGCCAAGTAGAGGCTCCGGGAGGGTCCCTCCACTTT,CASSQVEAPGGSLHF
TRBJ1-1,TRBV10-3,TRBD1,NA,17,TGTGCCATCAGTGTCGGGACAGTAGGTTTTACGTACACTGAAGCTTTCTTT,CAISVGTVGFTYTEAFF
TRBJ2-2,TRBV6-2/TRBV6-3,TRBD2,NA,21,TGTGCCAGCAGTTCTTATGCTCGGGCTAGCGGGAGGGCCGCGGACACCGGGGAGCTGTTTTTT,CASSSYARASGRAADTGELFF
TRBJ1-1,TRBV7-2,NA,NA,13,TGTGCCAGCAGCTTATCGGGGAACACTGAAGCTTTCTTT,CASSLSGNTEAFF
TRBJ2-3,TRBV5-1,NA,NA,12,TGCGCCAGCAGCTTGATCTCAGATACGCAGTATTTT,CASSLISDTQYF
TRBJ1-3,TRBV9,NA,NA,16,TGTGCCAGCAGCGTTGATATCAAGGGGCTTAGAAACACCATATATTTT,CASSVDIKGLRNTIYF
TRBJ2-2,TRBV6-2/TRBV6-3,TRBD2,NA,16,TGTGCCAGCAGTTATCGGACTAGCGGAAGCACCGGGGAGCTGTTTTTT,CASSYRTSGSTGELFF
TRBJ2-7,TRBV12-5,TRBD2,NA,16,TGTGCTAGTGGTTTGGTACTAGCTAGCGGGAGTCACGAGCAGTACTTC,CASGLVLASGSHEQYF
TRBJ2-7,TRBV6-2/TRBV6-3,NA,NA,13,TGTGCCAGCAGTCGACAGGCCTACTACGAGCAGTACTTC,CASSRQAYYEQYF
TRBJ2-2,TRBV4-3,NA,NA,15,TGCGCCAGCAGCCAAGATTTGAGGAACACCGGGGAGCTGTTTTTT,CASSQDLRNTGELFF
TRBJ1-4,TRBV7-9,NA,once,15,TGTGCCAGCAGCTTGGGGGGACGAGGGGATGAAAAACTGTTTTTT,CASSLGGRGDEKLFF
TRBJ1-1,TRBV6-5,TRBD1,NA,15,TGTGCCAGCAGCCGTCTAAGCGACAGGGTTACTGAAGCTTTCTTT,CASSRLSDRVTEAFF
TRBJ2-7,TRBV7-9,NA,NA,16,TGTGCCAGCAGCCGTACAGGTCGGCAGTTGGTTAACGAGCAGTACTTC,CASSRTGRQLVNEQYF
TRBJ2-7,TRBV27,TRBD1,NA,14,TGTGCCAGCAGTCTTGGGACAGGGGCCTACGAGCAGTACTTC,CASSLGTGAYEQYF
TRBJ2-3,TRBV7-2,TRBD2,NA,15,TGTGCCAGCAGCTTAATGGCGGGAGGGCCAGATACGCAGTATTTT,CASSLMAGGPDTQYF
TRBJ2-3,TRBV24-1,TRBD1,NA,15,TGTGCCACTAGACCTTCAGGGGGTCTAACAGATACGCAGTATTTT,CATRPSGGLTDTQYF
TRBJ2-7,TRBV4-1,NA,few,16,TGCGCCAGCAGCCAAGAAGAGCGGCGGGCCCACTACGAGCAGTACTTC,CASSQEERRAHYEQYF
TRBJ2-7,TRBV5-1,TRBD2,NA,14,TGCGCCAGCAGCTTGGCCGCTAGCGGCTACGAGCAGTACTTC,CASSLAASGYEQYF
TRBJ1-4,TRBV7-3,TRBD1,once,19,TGTGCCAGCAGCTTGAAACCGGGACAGGGGGCTGCAACTAATGAAAAACTGTTTTTT,CASSLKPGQGAATNEKLFF
TRBJ2-7,TRBV7-2,TRBD2,NA,14,TGTGCCAGCAGCTTAAGCGGGAGTAGCCACGAGCAGTACTTC,CASSLSGSSHEQYF
TRBJ2-7,TRBV4-2,NA,NA,17,TGTGCCAGCAGCCAAGGGGCTAGGGGGATGGGCTCCTACGAGCAGTACTTC,CASSQGARGMGSYEQYF
TRBJ1-2,TRBV10-3,NA,NA,12,TGTGCCATCAGTATTGACAGTTATGGCTACACCTTC,CAISIDSYGYTF
TRBJ2-7,TRBV5-4,TRBD1,once,14,TGTGCCAGCAGCGCCGGACAGGGAAGGTACGAGCAGTACTTC,CASSAGQGRYEQYF
TRBJ1-5,TRBV19,NA,NA,14,TGTGCCACCTCAACCAGGGGAGGCAATCAGCCCCAGCATTTT,CATSTRGGNQPQHF
TRBJ2-1,TRBV10-3,TRBD2,few,13,TGTGCCATCAGTAGGACTAGCTACAATGAGCAGTTCTTC,CAISRTSYNEQFF
TRBJ1-2,TRBV28,TRBD1,NA,14,TGTGCCAGCAGTCTTTTGACAGGGATCGGCGGCTACACCTTC,CASSLLTGIGGYTF
TRBJ2-4,TRBV5-1,NA,NA,14,TGCGCCAGCAGCTTGGGACTAGCCAAAAACATTCAGTACTTC,CASSLGLAKNIQYF
TRBJ2-5,TRBV11-3,TRBD2,NA,15,TGTGCCAGCAGCCCCGGCGGGGGATTGGGGGAGACCCAGTACTTC,CASSPGGGLGETQYF
TRBJ2-1,TRBV20-1,TRBD2,NA,15,TGCAGTGCTAGTCGCCTTTCCAGCGGGAGTACTGAGCAGTTCTTC,CSASRLSSGSTEQFF
TRBJ2-5,TRBV3-1/TRBV3-2,TRBD2,once,14,TGTGCCAGCAGCCAAGAAGTGGGCGGGGGGACCCAGTACTTC,CASSQEVGGGTQYF
TRBJ1-3,TRBV5-4,TRBD1,NA,14,TGTGCCAGCAGCTTGAGGACAGGCTTGGACACCATATATTTT,CASSLRTGLDTIYF